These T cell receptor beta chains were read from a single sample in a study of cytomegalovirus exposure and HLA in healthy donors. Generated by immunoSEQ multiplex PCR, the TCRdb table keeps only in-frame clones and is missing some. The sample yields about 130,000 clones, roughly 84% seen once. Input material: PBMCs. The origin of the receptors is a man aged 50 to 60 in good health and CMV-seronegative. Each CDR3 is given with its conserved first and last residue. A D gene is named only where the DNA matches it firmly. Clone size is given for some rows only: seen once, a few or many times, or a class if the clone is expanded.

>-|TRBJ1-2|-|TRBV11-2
TGTGCCAGCAGCCCCTCCAGGGTTGGCTACACCTTC
CASSPSRVGYTF
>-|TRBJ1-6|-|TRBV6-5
TGTGCCAGCAGCCCAGGTGATTCACCCCTCCACTTT
CASSPGDSPLHF
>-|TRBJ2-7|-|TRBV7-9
TGTGCCAGCAGCTTATACGTAGGGACATCCTACGAGCAGTACTTC
CASSLYVGTSYEQYF
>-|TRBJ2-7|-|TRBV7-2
TGTGCCAGCACCACTTTGGGCCTCTCCCCCTACGAGCAGTACTTC
CASTTLGLSPYEQYF
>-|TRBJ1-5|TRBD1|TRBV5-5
TGTGCCAGCAGCTCCGGACAGGCTACCAATCAGCCCCAGCATTTT
CASSSGQATNQPQHF
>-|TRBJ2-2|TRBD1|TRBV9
TGTGCCAGCAGCGTAGGCTTGGACAGGGGACCCACCGGGGAGCTGTTTTTT
CASSVGLDRGPTGELFF
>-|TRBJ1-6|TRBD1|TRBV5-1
TGCGCCAGCAGCCCCCTACCGGGACAGGGTGAATCACCCCTCCACTTT
CASSPLPGQGESPLHF
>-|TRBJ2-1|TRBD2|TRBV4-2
TGTGCCAGCAGCCAAGGACTAGCGGGGGGCCCCTCCTACAATGAGCAGTTCTTC
CASSQGLAGGPSYNEQFF
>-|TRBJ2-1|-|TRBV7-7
TGTGCTAGCAGCTTGCAGTTGACTAGTAGGATCGATGAGCAGTTCTTC
CASSLQLTSRIDEQFF
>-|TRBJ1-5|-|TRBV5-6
TGTGCCAGCAGCTTGGGAGTTGGGGACTCCGGCAATCAGCCCCAGCATTTT
CASSLGVGDSGNQPQHF
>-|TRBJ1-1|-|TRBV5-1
TGCGCCAGCAGCTTTGGTCCAGGCGCTGAAGCTTTCTTT
CASSFGPGAEAFF
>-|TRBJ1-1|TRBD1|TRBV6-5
TGTGCCAGCAGTCTTACAGGGGGCGTGAACACTGAAGCTTTCTTT
CASSLTGGVNTEAFF
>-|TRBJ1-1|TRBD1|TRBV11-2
TGTGCCAGCAGCCGCGGGACAGGGTACACTGAAGCTTTCTTT
CASSRGTGYTEAFF
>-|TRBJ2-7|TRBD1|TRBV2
TGTGCCAGCAGTACTTGGGGACAGGGTGTCTACGAGCAGTACTTC
CASSTWGQGVYEQYF
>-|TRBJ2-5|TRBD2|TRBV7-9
TGTGCCAGCAGCTACGGACTAGCGGGGGGGCACGAGGAGACCCAGTACTTC
CASSYGLAGGHEETQYF
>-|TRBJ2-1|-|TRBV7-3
TGTGCCAGCAGCCAAGGGGGGGGAACCTACAATGAGCAGTTCTTC
CASSQGGGTYNEQFF
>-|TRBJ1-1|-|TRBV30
TGTGCCTGGAGTCCCCACGGAGGGACTGAAGCTTTCTTT
CAWSPHGGTEAFF
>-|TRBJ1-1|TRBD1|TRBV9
TGTGCCAGCAACCCACGGGGGACAGGGGGCTCTGAAGCTTTCTTT
CASNPRGTGGSEAFF
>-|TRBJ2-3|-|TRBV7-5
TGTGCCAGAAGCTTAAGGACCGGGACAGGGGCTGTAGATACGCAGTATTTT
CARSLRTGTGAVDTQYF
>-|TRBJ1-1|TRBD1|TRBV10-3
TGTGCCATCAGTGGTTTTGGGACAGGGGACACTGAAGCTTTCTTT
CAISGFGTGDTEAFF
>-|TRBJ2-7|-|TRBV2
TGTGCCAGCAGTGAATTCCAGGGAAGGTCCCTAAGGCCCTACGAGCAGTACTTC
CASSEFQGRSLRPYEQYF
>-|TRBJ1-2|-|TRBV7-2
TGTGCCAGCAGCTGGCAGGGAAACTATGGCTACACCTTC
CASSWQGNYGYTF
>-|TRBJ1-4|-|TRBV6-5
TGTGCCAGCAGTTACGGAGGTGCAACTAATGAAAAACTGTTTTTT
CASSYGGATNEKLFF
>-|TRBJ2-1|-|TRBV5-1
TGCGCCAGCAGCGTTCAGGGGAAGGGCAATGAGCAGTTCTTC
CASSVQGKGNEQFF
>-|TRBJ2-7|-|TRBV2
TGTGCCAGCGGGTTCCTTGATTACCGCGTAGCTGGAACCCCCGACTACGAGCAGTACTTC
CASGFLDYRVAGTPDYEQYF
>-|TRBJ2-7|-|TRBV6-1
TGTGCCAGCAGTGAAGTGTATGAGGGATCGAACTTC
CASSEVYEGSNF
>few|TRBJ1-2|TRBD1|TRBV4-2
TGTGCCAGCAGCCAAGCAGGGGGCGGAAACTATGGCTACACCTTC
CASSQAGGGNYGYTF
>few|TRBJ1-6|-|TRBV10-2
TGCGCCAGCAGTGGAGGACGGGGAGGCTCCCTCCACTTT
CASSGGRGGSLHF
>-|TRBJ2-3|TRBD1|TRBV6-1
TGTGCCAGTTGGACAGGGGGCAAGGATACGCAGTATTTT
CASWTGGKDTQYF
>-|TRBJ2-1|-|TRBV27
TGTGCCAGCAGTGCCTGGACAGACTACAATGAGCAGTTCTTC
CASSAWTDYNEQFF
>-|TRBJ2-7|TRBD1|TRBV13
TGTGCCAGGAAGAACAGGGGTCCCTACGAGCAGTACTTC
CARKNRGPYEQYF
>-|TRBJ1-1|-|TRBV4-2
TGTGCCAGCAGCCGCGGCTTCCCGGAGGGTCTGGACACTGAAGCTTTCTTT
CASSRGFPEGLDTEAFF
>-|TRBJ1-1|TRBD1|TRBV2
TGTGCCAGCAGTGACGACAGGGATGGTGAAGCTTTCTTT
CASSDDRDGEAFF
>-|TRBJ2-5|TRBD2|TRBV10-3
TGTGCCATCAGTGGTCCGACTAGCGGGGTAAACCAAGAGACCCAGTACTTC
CAISGPTSGVNQETQYF
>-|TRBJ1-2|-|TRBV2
TGTGCCAGCAGTGAAGTGAGGGTGAAAGGCTACACCTTC
CASSEVRVKGYTF
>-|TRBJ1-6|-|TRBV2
TGTGCCAGCGGCGTCACCGACAGGCAGCCTTCCTACTATAATTCACCCCTCCACTTT
CASGVTDRQPSYYNSPLHF
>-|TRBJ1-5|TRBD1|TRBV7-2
TGTGCCAGCAGCTTAGGACAGGGCGGCAATCGGCCCCAGCATTTT
CASSLGQGGNRPQHF
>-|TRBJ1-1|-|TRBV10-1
TGCGCCAGCAGCTCGGGACAAAACACTGAAGCTTTCTTT
CASSSGQNTEAFF
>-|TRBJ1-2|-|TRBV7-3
TGTGCCAGCAGCCCCGGGGGGAAGGACTATGGCTACACCTTC
CASSPGGKDYGYTF
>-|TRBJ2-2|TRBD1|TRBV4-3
TGCGCCAGCAGCCAGGGTCCGGGACAGGTGATCCCCGGGGAGCTGTTTTTT
CASSQGPGQVIPGELFF
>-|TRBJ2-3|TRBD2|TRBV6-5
TGTGCCAGCAGTGCTCGACTAGCAGGCACAGATACGCAGTATTTT
CASSARLAGTDTQYF
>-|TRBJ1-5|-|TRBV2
TGTGCCAGCACCGCGGAGGCAGGGGGCAATCAGCCCCAGCATTTT
CASTAEAGGNQPQHF
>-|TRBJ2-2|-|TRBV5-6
TGTGCCAGCAGCTTGGAGCCTGGGGGAGGCTACACCGGGGAGCTGTTTTTT
CASSLEPGGGYTGELFF
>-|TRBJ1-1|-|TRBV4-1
TGCGCCAGCAGCCAAGATTCCCAGTTGAACACTGAAGCTTTCTTT
CASSQDSQLNTEAFF
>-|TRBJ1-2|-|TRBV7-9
TGTGCCAGCAGCTTTCCCCCCAGGGATGGCTACACCTTC
CASSFPPRDGYTF
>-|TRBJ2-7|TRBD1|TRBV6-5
TGTGCCAGCAGTTACCAGACAGGGGGGGTCCACGAGCAGTACTTC
CASSYQTGGVHEQYF
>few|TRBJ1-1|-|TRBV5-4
TGTGCCAGCAGCTTTAATAGGGGGATGAACACTGAAGCTTTCTTT
CASSFNRGMNTEAFF
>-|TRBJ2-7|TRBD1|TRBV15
TGTGCCACCAGCAGAACGACAGGGGGCGACGAGCAGTACTTC
CATSRTTGGDEQYF
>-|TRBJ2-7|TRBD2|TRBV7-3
TGTGCCAGCAGCTTAAAAGCGGGGGGCTCCTACGAGCAGTACTTC
CASSLKAGGSYEQYF
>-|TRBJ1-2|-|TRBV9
TGTGCCAGCAGCGAGGGAGGGGAAGGCTACACCTTC
CASSEGGEGYTF
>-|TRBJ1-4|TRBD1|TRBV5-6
TGTGCCAGCAGCTTGGTCGGTAGACAGGGTTGGGGGGAAAAACTGTTTTTT
CASSLVGRQGWGEKLFF
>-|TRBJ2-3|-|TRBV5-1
TGCGCCAGCAGCTATGGGACTCTCACAGATACGCAGTATTTT
CASSYGTLTDTQYF
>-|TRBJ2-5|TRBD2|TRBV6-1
TGTGCCAGCAGGGAGCGGGGGGGCCGGGAGACCCAGTACTTC
CASRERGGRETQYF
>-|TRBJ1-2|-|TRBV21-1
TGTGCCAGCAGCAAAGGCCCGACAGGACCCCTAGTTGGCTACACCTTC
CASSKGPTGPLVGYTF